Below, one T cell receptor (beta chain) is given with its context. This clone was seen more than once but under ten times. Its recognized antigen is unknown. Base quality data are lacking; no much larger clone is found one base away. This specimen comes from a study of CD8+ T cells in alopecia areata (dated by TCRdb to between 2018 and 2020). Concerning the study at large: The treated patients, all with moderate-to-severe alopecia areata, were enrolled in an open-label pilot trial of oral tofacitinib given at 5 to 10 mg twice daily. RNA came from the PAXgene miRNA kit for fixed scalp, the miRNeasy kit for PBMCs, and the RNeasy kit for mouse skin. Tofacitinib was administered for 6 to 18 months, and 6 months of follow-up off drug were then conducted to assess delayed response and recurrence. Tofacitinib-treated patients had biopsies at baseline and at 4 and 24 weeks of treatment, with a later scalp biopsy in several patients. The study used high-throughput TCRbeta sequencing to examine T cell clonal expansion in alopecia areata, in both the C3H/HeJ mouse model and human patients. On the human side, TCRbeta sequencing was run on scalp tissue and on sorted CD4+ and CD8+ peripheral blood T cells from healthy controls and from alopecia areata patients with either patchy or totalis/universalis disease. Amplification of TCRbeta CDR3 regions was done by immunoSEQ multiplex PCR using 35 Vbeta forward primers and 13 Jbeta reverse primers. Scalp clonality was compared among normal scalp (n=4), patchy alopecia areata scalp (n=8), and alopecia totalis/universalis scalp (n=8). For the treated patients, the SALT score, which quantifies what percentage of scalp surface area is affected, served as the measure of disease severity. Study-wide findings and limitations: Compared with normal scalp, lesional scalp had higher clonality and more expanded CD8+ clones, particularly in alopecia totalis/universalis, a pattern that suggests antigenic drive. Unlike mouse skin, which is dominated by gammadelta T cells, normal human skin has resident alphabeta T cells that are also sequenced, and this complicates analysis of the scalp TCR repertoire. Tofacitinib significantly lowered scalp clonality and the number of expanded CD8+ clones among the top 100 scalp clones. During tofacitinib treatment, many expanded lesional clones stuck around in both scalp and blood, and this persistence may partly explain why relapse happens after treatment is stopped. Shared TCR sequences between patients were less evident than in mice, which may be partly attributable to HLA diversity in the patient population. The treated cohort was small, with a single nonresponder, so links between baseline CD8+ expansion and response need larger studies.

The library was generated by the immunoSEQ multiplex PCR assay. RNA was extracted from all samples and reverse transcribed into cDNA as template for TCR sequencing. SuperScript III was used for first-strand cDNA synthesis, primed with a 2:1 mix of oligo-dT and random hexamers. A synthetic immune receptor repertoire was used to measure amplification bias, and any remaining bias was corrected computationally. The published analysis was carried out like this. Raw reads were preprocessed for error removal, and CDR3 was defined according to IMGT conventions as running from the conserved cysteine to phenylalanine. To get clonality, Shannon entropy was normalized by log2 of the number of productive unique TCRs and the result was subtracted from 1. Whether each scalp clone was CD4 or CD8 was inferred by checking scalp TCRbeta sequences against the CD4 and CD8 repertoires from sorted blood. TCRdb re-hosts the immuneACCESS table, in-frame sequences only. Its copies lack some clones; in the studies checked, an unresolved V gene accounts for under half of them, and the cause for the rest is not known. That table gives V, J and clone size, and the DNA gave D and trimming. The sample data list roughly 200,000 clones, and around 58% of these were observed just once. The top ten clonotypes cover over 10% of the sample.

The germline V gene provides CDR1 SGHRS and CDR2 YFSETQ. V and J are trimmed by 3 bases and 3 bases, and the gene matches miss 17 bases of the junction. Spanning cysteine to phenylalanine, the CDR3 consists of 19 amino acids. Solely the CDR3 DNA is kept, with 57 bases framed from the first base. According to the study, the label for this sample's time point signals: around 24 weeks on oral tofacitinib. The treatment or condition label, as the study defines it: oral pan-JAK inhibitor, 5-10 mg twice daily. Lesional scalp punch biopsies and peripheral blood were collected from alopecia areata patients. PBMCs were isolated by density centrifugation and stained for CD3, CD4 and CD8, after which CD4+ and CD8+ T cells were sorted on a FACSAria.

In this chain, TRBV5-1 is recombined with TRBJ2-7; the junction holds 11 bases that match TRBD1. Sequences were derived from CD8+ T cells sorted from blood, sampled at week 24, from a patient treated with tofacitinib. This clonotype was obtained from a human donor with alopecia areata. The CDR3 reads as follows: CASSWTDAAGQGGIYEQYF. The nucleotide sequence is given as TGCGCCAGCAGCTGGACTGATGCGGCGGGACAGGGGGGAATCTACGAGCAGTACTTC.